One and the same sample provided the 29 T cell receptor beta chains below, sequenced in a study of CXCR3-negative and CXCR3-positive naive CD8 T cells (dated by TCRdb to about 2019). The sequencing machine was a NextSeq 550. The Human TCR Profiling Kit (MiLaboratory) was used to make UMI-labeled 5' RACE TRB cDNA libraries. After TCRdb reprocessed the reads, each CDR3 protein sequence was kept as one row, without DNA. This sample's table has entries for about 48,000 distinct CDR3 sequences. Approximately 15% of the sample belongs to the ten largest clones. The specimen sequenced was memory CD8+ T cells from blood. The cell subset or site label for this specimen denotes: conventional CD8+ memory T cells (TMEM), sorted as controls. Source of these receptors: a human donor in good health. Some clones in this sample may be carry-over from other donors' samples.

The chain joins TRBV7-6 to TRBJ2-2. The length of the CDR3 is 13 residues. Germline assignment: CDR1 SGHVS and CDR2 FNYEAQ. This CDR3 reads CASSLSNTGELFF.

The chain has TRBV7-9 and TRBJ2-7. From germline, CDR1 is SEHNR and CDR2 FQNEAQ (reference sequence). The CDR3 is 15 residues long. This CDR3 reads CASSPRVGGSYEQYF.

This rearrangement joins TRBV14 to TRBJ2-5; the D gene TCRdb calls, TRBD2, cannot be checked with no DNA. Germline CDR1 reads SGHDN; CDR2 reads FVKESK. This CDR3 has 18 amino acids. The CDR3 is CASSQMTSGGLPQETQYF.

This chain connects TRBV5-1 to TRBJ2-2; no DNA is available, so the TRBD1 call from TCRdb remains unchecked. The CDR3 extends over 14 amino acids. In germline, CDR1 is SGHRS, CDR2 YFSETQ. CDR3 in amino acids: CASSFGGSTGELFF.

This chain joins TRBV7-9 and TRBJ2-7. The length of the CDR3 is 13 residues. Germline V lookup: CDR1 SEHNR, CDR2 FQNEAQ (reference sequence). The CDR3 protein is CASSPIGPYEQYF. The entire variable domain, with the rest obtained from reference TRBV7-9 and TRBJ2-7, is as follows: DTGVSQNPRHKITKRGQNVTFRCDPISEHNRLYWYRQTLGQGPEFLTYFQNEAQLEKSRLLSDRFSAERPKGSFSTLEIQRTEQGDSAMYLCASSPIGPYEQYFGPGTRLTVT.

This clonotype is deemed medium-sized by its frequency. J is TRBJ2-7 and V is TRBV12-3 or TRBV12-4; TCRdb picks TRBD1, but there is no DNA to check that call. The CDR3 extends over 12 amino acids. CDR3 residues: CASSSGTNEQYF.

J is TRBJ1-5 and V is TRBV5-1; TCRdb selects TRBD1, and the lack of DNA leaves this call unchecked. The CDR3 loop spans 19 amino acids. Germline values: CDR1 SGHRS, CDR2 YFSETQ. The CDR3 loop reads CASSLRGPIQGASDQPQHF.

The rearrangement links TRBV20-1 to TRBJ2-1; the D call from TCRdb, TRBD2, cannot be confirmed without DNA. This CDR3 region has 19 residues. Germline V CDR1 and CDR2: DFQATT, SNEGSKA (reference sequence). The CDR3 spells CSASDHSGGKPFSYNEQFF.

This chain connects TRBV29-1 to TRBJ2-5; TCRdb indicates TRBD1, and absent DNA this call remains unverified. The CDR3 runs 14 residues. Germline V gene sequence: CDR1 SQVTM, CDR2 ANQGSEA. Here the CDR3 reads CSVEGTGSRETQYF.

The CDR3: CASSGGDTLYEQYF. The genes are TRBV28 and TRBJ2-7; the TCRdb D gene call, TRBD1, has no DNA to confirm it. Per the germline V gene, CDR1 is MDHEN and CDR2 is SYDVKM. This CDR3 comprises 14 residues.

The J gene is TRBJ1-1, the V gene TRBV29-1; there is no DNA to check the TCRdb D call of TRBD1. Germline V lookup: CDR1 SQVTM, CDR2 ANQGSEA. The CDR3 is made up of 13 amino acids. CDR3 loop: CSVGGAVNTEAFF.

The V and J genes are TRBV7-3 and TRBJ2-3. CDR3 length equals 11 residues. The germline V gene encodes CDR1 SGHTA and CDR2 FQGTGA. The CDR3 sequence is CASSEFDTQYF.

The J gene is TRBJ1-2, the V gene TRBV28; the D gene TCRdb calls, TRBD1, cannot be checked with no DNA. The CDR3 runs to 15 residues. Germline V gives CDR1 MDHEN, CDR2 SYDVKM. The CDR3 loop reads CASSFAGATNYGYTF.

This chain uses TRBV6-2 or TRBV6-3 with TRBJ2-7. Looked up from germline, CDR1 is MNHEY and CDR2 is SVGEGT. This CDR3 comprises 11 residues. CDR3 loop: CASSHTYEQYF.

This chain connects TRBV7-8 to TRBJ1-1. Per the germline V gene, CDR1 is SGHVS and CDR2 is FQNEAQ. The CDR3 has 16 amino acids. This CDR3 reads CASSLLEGGGNTEAFF.

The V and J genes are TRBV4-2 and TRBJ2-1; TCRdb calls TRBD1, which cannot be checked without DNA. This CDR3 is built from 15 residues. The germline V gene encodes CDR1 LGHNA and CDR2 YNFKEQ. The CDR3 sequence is CASSQTTGDYNEQFF.

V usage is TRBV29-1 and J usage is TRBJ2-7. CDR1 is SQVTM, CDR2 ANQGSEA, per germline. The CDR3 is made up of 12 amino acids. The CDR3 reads CSVEENIGEQYF.

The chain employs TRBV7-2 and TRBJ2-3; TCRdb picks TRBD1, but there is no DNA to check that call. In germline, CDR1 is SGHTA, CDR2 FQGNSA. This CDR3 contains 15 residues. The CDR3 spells CASSLAGGSGDTQYF. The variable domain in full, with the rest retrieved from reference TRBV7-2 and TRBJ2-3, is GAGVSQSPSNKVTEKGKDVELRCDPISGHTALYWYRQSLGQGLEFLIYFQGNSAPDKSGLPSDRFSAERTGGSVSTLTIQRTQQEDSAVYLCASSLAGGSGDTQYFGPGTRLTVL.

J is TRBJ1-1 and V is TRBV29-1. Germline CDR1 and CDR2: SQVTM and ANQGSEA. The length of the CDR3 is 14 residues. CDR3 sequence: CSVAGGEVNTEAFF.

This CDR3 reads CASSFSSHYGYTF. The chain is built from TRBV12-3 or TRBV12-4 and TRBJ1-2. The length of the CDR3 is 13 residues.

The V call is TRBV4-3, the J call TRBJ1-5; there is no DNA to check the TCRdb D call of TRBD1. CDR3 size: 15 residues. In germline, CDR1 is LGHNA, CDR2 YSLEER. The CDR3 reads CASSHGQGANQPQHF.

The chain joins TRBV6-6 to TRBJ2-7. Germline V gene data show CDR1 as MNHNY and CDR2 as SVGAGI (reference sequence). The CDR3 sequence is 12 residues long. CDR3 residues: CASSHPRGEQYF.

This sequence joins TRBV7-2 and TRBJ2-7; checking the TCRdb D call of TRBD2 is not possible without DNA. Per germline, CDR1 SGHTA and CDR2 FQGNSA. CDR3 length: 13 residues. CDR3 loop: CASSTGLAREQYF.

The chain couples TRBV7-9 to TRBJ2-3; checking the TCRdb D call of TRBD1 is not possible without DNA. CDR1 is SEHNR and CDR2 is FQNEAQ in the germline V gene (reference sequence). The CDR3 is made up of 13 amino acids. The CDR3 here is CASSLGPTDTQYF.

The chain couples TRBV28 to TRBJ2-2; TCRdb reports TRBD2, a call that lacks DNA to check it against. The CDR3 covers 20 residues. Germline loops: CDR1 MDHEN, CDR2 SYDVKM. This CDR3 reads CASSTLRGLAGGSRTGELFF.

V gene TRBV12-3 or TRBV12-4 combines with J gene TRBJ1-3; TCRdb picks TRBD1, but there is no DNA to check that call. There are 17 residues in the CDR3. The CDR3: CASGKPGQQSSGNTIYF.

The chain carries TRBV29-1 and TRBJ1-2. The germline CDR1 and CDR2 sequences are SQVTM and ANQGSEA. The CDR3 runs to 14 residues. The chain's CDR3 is CSVEEEGVNYGYTF.

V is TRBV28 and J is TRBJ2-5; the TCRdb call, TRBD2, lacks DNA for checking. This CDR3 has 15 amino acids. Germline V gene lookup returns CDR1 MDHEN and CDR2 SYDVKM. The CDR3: CASRGGTSGQETQYF.

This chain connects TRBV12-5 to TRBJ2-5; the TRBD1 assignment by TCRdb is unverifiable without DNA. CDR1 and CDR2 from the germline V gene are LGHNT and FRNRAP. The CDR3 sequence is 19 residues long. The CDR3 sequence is CASGFTRLAAPGSVETQYF.